The entry below gives a single T cell receptor beta chain sequence along with its context. This record comes from a study of blood T cells in healthy people across ages. The CDR3 spans 14 residues. Germline V gene data show CDR1 as DFQATT and CDR2 as SNEGSKA (reference sequence). Trimming at V came to 3 bases and at J to 4 bases, leaving 5 bases not matched to a gene. Alongside a J-beta primer mix, a sample-barcoded 5' primer served in a second PCR lasting roughly 7 to 12 cycles. TCRdb called the 5' RACE reads again in MiXCR, with one record for every CDR3 protein. The repertoire includes more than 900,000 distinct CDR3 sequences, about 27% of them detected once, and 9.5% to 13% sits in the top ten. These data were also reused for a study on T cells of mothers and their children.

The chain couples TRBV20-1 to TRBJ2-3; 9 bases fit TRBD2. The sequence was collected from a woman between 35 and 50 years old in good health. The material sequenced was blood. This CDR3 is CSASSSGESDTQYF. The CDR3 coding sequence is TGCAGTGCTAGCTCTAGCGGGGAATCAGATACGCAGTATTTT.